A single T cell receptor (beta chain) is shown here with its context. Its antigen is unknown. This sample was included in a study of blood T cells in healthy people across ages. General study points: A roughly linear age-dependent decrease characterized TCR beta diversity per million T cells.

The CDR3 runs to 15 residues. Germline CDR1 SGDLS, CDR2 YYNGEE. V was clipped by 3 bases and J by 5 bases, with 17 bases between them. The authors ran a second PCR of about 7 to 12 cycles using a sample-barcoded 5' primer and a J-beta primer mix. Every individual sample yielded 2.5 million or more paired-end reads (each containing CDR3). TCRdb re-analysed the 5' RACE reads in MiXCR, keeping a single row per CDR3 protein. The sample contains about 780,000 distinct CDR3 sequences, around 62% of which appear only once. The sequenced material came from blood. V is TRBV9 and J is TRBJ1-2, with unresolved D. The sequence was obtained from a man aged 25 to 40 in good health. The CDR3 DNA follows: TGTGCCAGCAGCGGGAATAAGGATGGCCGGTATGGCTACACCTTC. This codes for CASSGNKDGRYGYTF.